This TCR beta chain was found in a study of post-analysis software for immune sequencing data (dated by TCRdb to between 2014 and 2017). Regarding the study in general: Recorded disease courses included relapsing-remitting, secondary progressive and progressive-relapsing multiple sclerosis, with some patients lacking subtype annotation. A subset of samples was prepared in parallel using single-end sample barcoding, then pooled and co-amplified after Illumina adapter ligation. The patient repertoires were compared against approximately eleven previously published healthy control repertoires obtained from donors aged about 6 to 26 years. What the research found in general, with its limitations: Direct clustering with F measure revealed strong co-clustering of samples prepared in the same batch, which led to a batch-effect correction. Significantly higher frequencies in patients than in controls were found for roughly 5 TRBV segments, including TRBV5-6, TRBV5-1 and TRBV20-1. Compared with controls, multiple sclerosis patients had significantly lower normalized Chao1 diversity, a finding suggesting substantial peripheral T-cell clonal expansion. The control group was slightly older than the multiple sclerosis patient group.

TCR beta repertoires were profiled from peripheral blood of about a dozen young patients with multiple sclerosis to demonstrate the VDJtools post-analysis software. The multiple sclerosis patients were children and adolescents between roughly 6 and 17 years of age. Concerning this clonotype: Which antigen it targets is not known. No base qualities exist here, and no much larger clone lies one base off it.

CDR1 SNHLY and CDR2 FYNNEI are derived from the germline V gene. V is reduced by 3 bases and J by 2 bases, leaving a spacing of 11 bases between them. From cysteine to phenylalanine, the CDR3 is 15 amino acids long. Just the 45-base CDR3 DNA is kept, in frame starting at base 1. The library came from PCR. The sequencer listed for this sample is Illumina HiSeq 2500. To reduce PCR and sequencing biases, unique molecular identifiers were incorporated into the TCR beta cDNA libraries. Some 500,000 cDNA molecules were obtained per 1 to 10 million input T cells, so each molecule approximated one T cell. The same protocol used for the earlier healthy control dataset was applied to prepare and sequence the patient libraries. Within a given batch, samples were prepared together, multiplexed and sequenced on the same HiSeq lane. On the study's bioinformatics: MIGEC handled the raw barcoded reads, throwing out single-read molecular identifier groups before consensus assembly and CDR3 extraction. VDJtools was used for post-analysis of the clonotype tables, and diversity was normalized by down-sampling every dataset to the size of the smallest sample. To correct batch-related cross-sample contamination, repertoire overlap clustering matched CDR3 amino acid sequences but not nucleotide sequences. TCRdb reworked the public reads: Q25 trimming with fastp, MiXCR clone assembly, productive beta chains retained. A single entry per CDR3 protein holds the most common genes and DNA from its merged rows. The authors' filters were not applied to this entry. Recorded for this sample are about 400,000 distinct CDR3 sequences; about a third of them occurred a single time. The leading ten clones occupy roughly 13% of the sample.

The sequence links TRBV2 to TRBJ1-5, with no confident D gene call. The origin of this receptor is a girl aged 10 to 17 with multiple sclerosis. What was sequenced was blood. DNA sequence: TGTGCCAGCAGTGACCCCGGACTCGGCAATCAGCCCCAGCATTTT. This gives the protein CASSDPGLGNQPQHF.